The present entry profiles one T cell receptor beta chain with its context. The target antigen is unknown. Germline and junction disagree at one end, which may indicate a read error. The data stem from a study of tumor-infiltrating lymphocytes in primary liver carcinoma. General study results and limits: Compared with blood, tumor repertoires held significantly more in their top 250 clones. Among top clones, only about 8-25% appeared in all five tumor regions.

Total RNA (approximately 500 ng) served as template for TCR beta cDNA synthesis primed by a constant-region primer. Three nested multiplex PCR rounds, a slightly modified ARM-PCR, produced the libraries for TCR beta. TRBV1-TRBV30 forward and Cbeta reverse primers drove the first two approximately 10-cycle rounds. TCRdb re-analysed the multiplex PCR reads in MiXCR, keeping a single row per CDR3 protein. The data contain approximately 190,000 distinct CDR3 sequences, just under 85% of them singletons. This CDR3 has 14 amino acids. Germline values: CDR1 SQVTM, CDR2 ANQGSEA. Each 20-30 mg portion of unsorted bulk tissue served as the source for co-extraction of RNA and DNA. Separate regions, five per tumor, were sampled.

The material sequenced was tumor tissue from primary liver carcinoma. The chain links TRBV29-1 to TRBJ2-7; perhaps TRBD2 as D (6 bases). This clonotype originated in a man aged 40-55 years with primary liver carcinoma and hepatitis B virus infection. CDR3 protein: CSVAPGLASGELYF. CDR3 DNA: TGCAGCGTTGCCCCGGGACTGGCCTCTGGAGAGCTGTATTTC.